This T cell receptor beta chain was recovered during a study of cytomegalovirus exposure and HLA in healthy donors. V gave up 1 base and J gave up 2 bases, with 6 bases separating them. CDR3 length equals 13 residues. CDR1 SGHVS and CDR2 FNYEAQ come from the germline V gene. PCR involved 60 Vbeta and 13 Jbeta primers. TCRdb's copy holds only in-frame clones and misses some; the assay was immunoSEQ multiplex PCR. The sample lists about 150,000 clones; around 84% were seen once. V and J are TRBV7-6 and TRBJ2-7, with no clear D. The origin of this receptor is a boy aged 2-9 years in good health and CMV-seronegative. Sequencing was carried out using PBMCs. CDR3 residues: CASSLDTTYEQYF. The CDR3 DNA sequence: TGTGCCAGCAGCTTAGACACAACCTACGAGCAGTACTTC.